The present TCR beta chain was sequenced within a study of T cell changes during pregnancy in multiple sclerosis. Repertoires were generated with immunoSEQ multiplex PCR, while TCRdb's copy carries only in-frame clones and drops some. The sample lists tens of thousands of clones, 80% to 95% occurring once. V was clipped by 4 bases and J by 5 bases, with 9 bases between them. Germline V CDR1 and CDR2: MDHEN, SYDVKM. This CDR3 contains 13 residues. Here the sequenced sample was CD4+ T cells from peripheral blood mononuclear cells, taken in the third trimester of pregnancy. The sequence was obtained from a female donor with multiple sclerosis, enrolled in a pregnancy study. The chain couples TRBV28 to TRBJ1-5; D gene unclear. The CDR3 region has the DNA TGTGCCAGCAGTTCATACTTAGATCAGCCCCAGCATTTT. Translation: CASSSYLDQPQHF.